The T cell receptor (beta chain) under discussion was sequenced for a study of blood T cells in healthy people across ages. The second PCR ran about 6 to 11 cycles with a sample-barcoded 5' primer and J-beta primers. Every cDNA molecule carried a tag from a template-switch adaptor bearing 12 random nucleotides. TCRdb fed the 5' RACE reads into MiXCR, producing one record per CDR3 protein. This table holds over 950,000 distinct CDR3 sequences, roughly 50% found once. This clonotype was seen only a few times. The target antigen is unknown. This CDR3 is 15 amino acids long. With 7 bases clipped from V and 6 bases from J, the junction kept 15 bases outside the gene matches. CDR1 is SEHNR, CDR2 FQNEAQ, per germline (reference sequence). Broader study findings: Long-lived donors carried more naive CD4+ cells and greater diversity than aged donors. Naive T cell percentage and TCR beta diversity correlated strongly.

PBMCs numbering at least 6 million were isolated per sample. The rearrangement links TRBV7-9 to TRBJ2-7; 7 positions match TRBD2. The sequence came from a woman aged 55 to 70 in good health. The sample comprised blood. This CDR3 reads CASTQAGLRPREQYF. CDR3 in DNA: TGTGCCAGCACCCAAGCGGGACTACGTCCCCGCGAGCAGTACTTC.